This is a list of T cell receptor beta chains from one sample in a study of cytomegalovirus exposure and HLA in healthy donors. The table came from immunoSEQ multiplex PCR; TCRdb's copy has only in-frame clones and leaves some out. The top ten clones hold just over 4.5% of a sample with about 140,000 clones, 80% of them seen once. Sequenced sample: PBMCs. The receptors derive from a man between 35 and 55 years old in good health and CMV-seronegative. Each CDR3 is given with its conserved first and last residue. The order of the fields is J gene, CDR3 length, clone size, V gene, D gene, CDR3 protein, CDR3 DNA. A D gene is named only where the DNA matches it firmly. Size values are once, few and many counts, or a class for expanded clones, and some rows have none.

j_call: TRBJ1-4
cdr3_length: 11
clone_size: -
v_call: TRBV28
d_call: -
cdr3_aa: CASSLSRELFF
cdr3_nt: TGTGCCAGCAGTTTATCCCGGGAACTGTTTTTT

j_call: TRBJ1-2
cdr3_length: 15
clone_size: -
v_call: TRBV6-6
d_call: TRBD1
cdr3_aa: CASSYPTGGNYGYTF
cdr3_nt: TGTGCCAGCAGTTACCCGACAGGGGGGAACTATGGCTACACCTTC

j_call: TRBJ1-5
cdr3_length: 15
clone_size: -
v_call: TRBV2
d_call: TRBD1
cdr3_aa: CASSGQGLSNQPQHF
cdr3_nt: TGTGCCAGCAGTGGACAGGGGCTTAGCAATCAGCCCCAGCATTTT

j_call: TRBJ1-1
cdr3_length: 15
clone_size: -
v_call: TRBV2
d_call: -
cdr3_aa: CASLNGRVWDTEAFF
cdr3_nt: TGTGCCAGCTTAAACGGGAGGGTATGGGACACTGAAGCTTTCTTT

j_call: TRBJ1-1
cdr3_length: 12
clone_size: -
v_call: TRBV28
d_call: TRBD1
cdr3_aa: CASGVGTGVAFF
cdr3_nt: TGTGCCAGCGGAGTGGGTACAGGGGTCGCTTTCTTT

j_call: TRBJ1-2
cdr3_length: 15
clone_size: once
v_call: TRBV28
d_call: TRBD1
cdr3_aa: CASTSDRAYPYGYTF
cdr3_nt: TGTGCCAGCACCTCCGACAGGGCCTATCCCTATGGCTACACCTTC

j_call: TRBJ1-1
cdr3_length: 14
clone_size: -
v_call: TRBV15
d_call: -
cdr3_aa: CATSSPSRNTEAFF
cdr3_nt: TGTGCCACCAGCAGCCCGAGTCGGAACACTGAAGCTTTCTTT

j_call: TRBJ2-2
cdr3_length: 12
clone_size: -
v_call: TRBV4-1
d_call: -
cdr3_aa: CASSQILGELFF
cdr3_nt: TGCGCCAGCAGCCAAATCCTTGGGGAGCTGTTTTTT

j_call: TRBJ2-7
cdr3_length: 15
clone_size: -
v_call: TRBV5-1
d_call: TRBD1
cdr3_aa: CASSYDRGATYEQYF
cdr3_nt: TGCGCCAGCAGTTATGACAGGGGAGCAACCTACGAGCAGTACTTC

j_call: TRBJ1-4
cdr3_length: 15
clone_size: -
v_call: TRBV19
d_call: TRBD1
cdr3_aa: CASSGNRGGIEKLFF
cdr3_nt: TGTGCCAGTAGTGGGAACAGGGGAGGAATTGAAAAACTGTTTTTT

j_call: TRBJ2-3
cdr3_length: 15
clone_size: -
v_call: TRBV6-4
d_call: TRBD2
cdr3_aa: CASSVTSGGADTQYF
cdr3_nt: TGTGCCAGCAGTGTGACTAGCGGGGGGGCGGATACGCAGTATTTT

j_call: TRBJ1-5
cdr3_length: 14
clone_size: -
v_call: TRBV5-6
d_call: -
cdr3_aa: CASSLQRWDQPQHF
cdr3_nt: TGTGCCAGCAGCCTCCAGCGGTGGGATCAGCCCCAGCATTTT

j_call: TRBJ2-1
cdr3_length: 13
clone_size: -
v_call: TRBV9
d_call: -
cdr3_aa: CASSVGGHNEQFF
cdr3_nt: TGTGCCAGCAGCGTCGGGGGGCACAATGAGCAGTTCTTC

j_call: TRBJ2-7
cdr3_length: 13
clone_size: once
v_call: TRBV7-8
d_call: -
cdr3_aa: CASSQEAFGEQYF
cdr3_nt: TGTGCCAGCAGCCAAGAGGCCTTTGGCGAGCAGTACTTC

j_call: TRBJ1-1
cdr3_length: 13
clone_size: -
v_call: TRBV6-5
d_call: -
cdr3_aa: CTSSYGRHADAFF
cdr3_nt: TGTACCAGCAGTTATGGAAGACACGCCGACGCTTTCTTT

j_call: TRBJ1-4
cdr3_length: 16
clone_size: once
v_call: TRBV7-4
d_call: -
cdr3_aa: CASTQAKGATNEKLFF
cdr3_nt: TGTGCCAGCACCCAAGCGAAAGGGGCCACCAATGAAAAACTGTTTTTT

j_call: TRBJ2-7
cdr3_length: 15
clone_size: -
v_call: TRBV19
d_call: TRBD1
cdr3_aa: CASSRTRQGGYEQYF
cdr3_nt: TGTGCCAGTAGTAGAACCCGACAGGGTGGTTACGAGCAGTACTTC

j_call: TRBJ1-2
cdr3_length: 17
clone_size: -
v_call: TRBV7-2
d_call: -
cdr3_aa: CASSPSLLGARNYGYPF
cdr3_nt: TGTGCCAGCAGCCCTTCACTCTTGGGGGCGCGGAACTATGGCTACCCCTTC

j_call: TRBJ1-4
cdr3_length: 13
clone_size: -
v_call: TRBV10-1
d_call: -
cdr3_aa: CASSDRGSEKLFF
cdr3_nt: TGCGCCAGCAGTGACAGGGGATCTGAAAAACTGTTTTTT

j_call: TRBJ2-3
cdr3_length: 16
clone_size: -
v_call: TRBV5-1
d_call: TRBD2
cdr3_aa: CASSLTSGVSTDTQYF
cdr3_nt: TGCGCCAGCAGCCTGACTAGCGGGGTAAGCACAGATACGCAGTATTTT

j_call: TRBJ1-1
cdr3_length: 15
clone_size: -
v_call: TRBV30
d_call: TRBD1
cdr3_aa: CAWSSTGQGRVEAFF
cdr3_nt: TGTGCCTGGAGTTCCACAGGACAGGGGAGGGTTGAAGCTTTCTTT

j_call: TRBJ2-7
cdr3_length: 13
clone_size: -
v_call: TRBV7-8
d_call: -
cdr3_aa: CASSLDRPYEQYF
cdr3_nt: TGTGCCAGCAGCTTGGACAGACCCTACGAGCAGTACTTC